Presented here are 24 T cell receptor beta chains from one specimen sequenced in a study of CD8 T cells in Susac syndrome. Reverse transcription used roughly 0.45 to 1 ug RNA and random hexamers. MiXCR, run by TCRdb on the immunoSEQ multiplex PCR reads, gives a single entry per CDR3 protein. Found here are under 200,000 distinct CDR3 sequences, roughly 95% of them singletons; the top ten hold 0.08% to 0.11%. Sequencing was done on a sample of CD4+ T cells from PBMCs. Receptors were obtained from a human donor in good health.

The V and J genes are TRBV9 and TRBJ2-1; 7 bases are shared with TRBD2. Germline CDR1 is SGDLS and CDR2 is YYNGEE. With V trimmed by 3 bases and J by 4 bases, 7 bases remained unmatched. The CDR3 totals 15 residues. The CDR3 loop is CASSEASGPYNEQFF. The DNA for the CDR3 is TGTGCCAGCAGCGAGGCTAGCGGACCATACAATGAGCAGTTCTTC.

The CDR3 here is CSASTPGTSYEQYV. The DNA of the CDR3 is TGCAGTGCTTCGACACCAGGGACCTCCTACGAGCAGTACGTC. The gene calls are TRBV20-1 and TRBJ2-7; D possibly uses TRBD1 or TRBD2 (5 bases each). Trimming removed 5 bases at V and 0 bases at J, with 14 bases between. The CDR3 has 14 amino acids. The germline V gene encodes CDR1 DFQATT and CDR2 SNEGSKA (reference sequence).

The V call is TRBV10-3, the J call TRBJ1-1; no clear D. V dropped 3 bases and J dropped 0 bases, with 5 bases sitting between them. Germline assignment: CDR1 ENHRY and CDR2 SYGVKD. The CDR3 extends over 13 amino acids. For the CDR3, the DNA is TGTGCCATCAGTGACGGCATGAACACTGAAGCTTTCTTT. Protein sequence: CAISDGMNTEAFF.

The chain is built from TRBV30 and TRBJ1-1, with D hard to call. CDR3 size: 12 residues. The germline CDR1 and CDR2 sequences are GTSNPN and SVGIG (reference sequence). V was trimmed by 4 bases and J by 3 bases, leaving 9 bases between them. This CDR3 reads CAWTLTHTEAFF. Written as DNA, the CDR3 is TGTGCCTGGACCCTAACCCACACTGAAGCTTTCTTT.

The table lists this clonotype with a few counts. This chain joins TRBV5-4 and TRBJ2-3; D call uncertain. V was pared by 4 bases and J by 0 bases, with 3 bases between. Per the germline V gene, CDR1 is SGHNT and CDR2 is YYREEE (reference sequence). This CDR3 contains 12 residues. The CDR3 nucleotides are TGTGCCAGCAGCCGAAGCACAGATACGCAGTATTTT. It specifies CASSRSTDTQYF.

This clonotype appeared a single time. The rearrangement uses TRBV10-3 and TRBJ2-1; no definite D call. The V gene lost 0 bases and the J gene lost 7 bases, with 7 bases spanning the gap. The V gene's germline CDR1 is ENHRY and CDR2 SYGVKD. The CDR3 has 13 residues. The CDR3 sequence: CAISESDGNEQFF. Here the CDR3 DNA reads TGTGCCATCAGTGAGTCTGATGGGAATGAGCAGTTCTTC.

In DNA form, the CDR3 reads TGCAGTGCTGGACGACAGGGGAGAGCTTTCTTT. As protein: CSAGRQGRAFF. The J gene is TRBJ1-1, the V gene TRBV20-1; 8 bases match TRBD1. The J segment lost 10 bases and the V segment lost 5 bases, leaving 6 bases of the junction unmatched. The CDR3 totals 11 residues. From germline, CDR1 is DFQATT and CDR2 SNEGSKA (reference sequence).

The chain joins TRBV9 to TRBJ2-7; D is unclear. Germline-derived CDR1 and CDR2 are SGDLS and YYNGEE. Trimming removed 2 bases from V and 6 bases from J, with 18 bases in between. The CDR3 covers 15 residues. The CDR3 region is CASSVEGSRPGEQYF. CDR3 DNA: TGTGCCAGCAGCGTTGAAGGCTCGCGACCCGGCGAGCAGTACTTC.

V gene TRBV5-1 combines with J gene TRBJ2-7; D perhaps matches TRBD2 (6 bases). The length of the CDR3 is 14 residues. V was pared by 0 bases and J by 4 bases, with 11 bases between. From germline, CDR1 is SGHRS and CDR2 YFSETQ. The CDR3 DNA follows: TGCGCCAGCAGCTTGGGTAGCGGCGAATACGAGCAGTACGTC. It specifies CASSLGSGEYEQYV.

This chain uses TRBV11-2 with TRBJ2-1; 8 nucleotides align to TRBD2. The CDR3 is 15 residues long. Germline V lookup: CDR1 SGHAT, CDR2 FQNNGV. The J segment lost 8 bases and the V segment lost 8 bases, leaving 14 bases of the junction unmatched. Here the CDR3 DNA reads TGTGCCAGCCTCGTGGGGCTAGCGGGCTTCGATGAGCAGTTCTTC. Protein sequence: CASLVGLAGFDEQFF.

CDR3 amino acids: CASSTDSGLFF. The CDR3 nucleotides read TGTGCCAGCAGCACCGACTCGGGGCTGTTTTTT. V gene TRBV9 combines with J gene TRBJ2-2, with no clear D. The CDR3 has 11 amino acids. Germline V gene data show CDR1 as SGDLS and CDR2 as YYNGEE. V was trimmed by 4 bases and J by 13 bases, leaving 11 bases between them.

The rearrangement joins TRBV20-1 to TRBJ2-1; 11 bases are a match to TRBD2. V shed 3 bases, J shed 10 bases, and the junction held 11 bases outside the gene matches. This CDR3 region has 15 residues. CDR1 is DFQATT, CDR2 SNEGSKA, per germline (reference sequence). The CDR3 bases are TGCAGTGCTAGCGGGCTAGCGGGGGGAAGGGTGGAGCAGTTCTTC. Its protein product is CSASGLAGGRVEQFF.

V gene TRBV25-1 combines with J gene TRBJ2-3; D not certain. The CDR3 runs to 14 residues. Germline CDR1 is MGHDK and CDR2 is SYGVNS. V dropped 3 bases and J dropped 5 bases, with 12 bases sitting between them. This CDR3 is CASSEPGPQDTQYF. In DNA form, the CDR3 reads TGTGCCAGCAGTGAGCCCGGTCCCCAAGATACGCAGTATTTT.

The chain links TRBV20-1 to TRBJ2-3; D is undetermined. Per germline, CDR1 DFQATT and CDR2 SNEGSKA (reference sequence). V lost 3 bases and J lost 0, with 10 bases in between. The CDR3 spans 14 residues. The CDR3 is CSASLDTSTDTQYF. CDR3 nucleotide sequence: TGCAGTGCTAGTCTAGACACTAGCACAGATACGCAGTATTTT.

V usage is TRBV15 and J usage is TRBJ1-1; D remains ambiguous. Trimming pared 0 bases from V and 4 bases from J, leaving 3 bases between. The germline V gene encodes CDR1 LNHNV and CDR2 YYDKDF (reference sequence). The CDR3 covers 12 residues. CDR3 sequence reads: CATSRDVTEAFF. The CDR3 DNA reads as TGTGCCACCAGCAGAGATGTCACTGAAGCTTTCTTT.

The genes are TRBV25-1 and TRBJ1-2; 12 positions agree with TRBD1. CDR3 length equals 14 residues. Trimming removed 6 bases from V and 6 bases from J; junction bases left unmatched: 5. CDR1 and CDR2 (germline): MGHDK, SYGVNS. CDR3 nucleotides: TGTGCCAGCAGGGGGGACAGGGGGCCCCATGGCTACACCTTC. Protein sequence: CASRGDRGPHGYTF.

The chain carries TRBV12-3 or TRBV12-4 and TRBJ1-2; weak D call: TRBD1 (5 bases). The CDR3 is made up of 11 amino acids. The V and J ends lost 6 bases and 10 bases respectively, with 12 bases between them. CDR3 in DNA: TGTGCCAGCAGCCTAGGGGTTGTCTACACCTTC. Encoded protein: CASSLGVVYTF.

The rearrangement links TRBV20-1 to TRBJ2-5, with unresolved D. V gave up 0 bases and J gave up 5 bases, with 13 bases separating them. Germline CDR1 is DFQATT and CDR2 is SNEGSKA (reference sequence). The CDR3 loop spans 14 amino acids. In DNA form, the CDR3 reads TGCAGTGCTAGAGAAAGTTCGCTTCTGGAGACCCAGTACTTC. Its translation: CSARESSLLETQYF.

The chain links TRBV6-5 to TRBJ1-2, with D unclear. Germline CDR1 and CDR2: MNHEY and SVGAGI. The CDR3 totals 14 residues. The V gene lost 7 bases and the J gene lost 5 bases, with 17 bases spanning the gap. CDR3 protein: CASTRLGVTYGYTF. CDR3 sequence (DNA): TGTGCCAGCACCCGCCTCGGGGTCACTTATGGCTACACCTTC.

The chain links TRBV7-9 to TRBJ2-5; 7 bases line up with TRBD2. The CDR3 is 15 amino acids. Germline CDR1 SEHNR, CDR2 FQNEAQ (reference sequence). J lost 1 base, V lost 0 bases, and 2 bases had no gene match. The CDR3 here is CASSLAGEGQETQYF. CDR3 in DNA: TGTGCCAGCAGCTTAGCGGGGGAGGGCCAAGAGACCCAGTACTTC. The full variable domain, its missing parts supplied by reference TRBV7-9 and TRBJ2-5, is DTGVSQNPRHKITKRGQNVTFRCDPISEHNRLYWYRQTLGQGPEFLTYFQNEAQLEKSRLLSDRFSAERPKGSFSTLEIQRTEQGDSAMYLCASSLAGEGQETQYFGPGTRLLVL.

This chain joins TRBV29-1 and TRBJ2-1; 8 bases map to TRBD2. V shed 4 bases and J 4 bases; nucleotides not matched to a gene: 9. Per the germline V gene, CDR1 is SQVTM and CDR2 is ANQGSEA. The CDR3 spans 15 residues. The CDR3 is CSVGFSRGGYNEQFF. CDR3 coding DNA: TGCAGCGTTGGATTCTCACGGGGGGGATACAATGAGCAGTTCTTC.

CDR3 sequence reads: CASSDPGVWEQYF. The CDR3 nucleotides read TGTGCCAGTAGTGACCCGGGAGTGTGGGAGCAGTACTTC. The V gene is TRBV19, the J gene TRBJ2-7, with a weak D call TRBD2 (6 bases). Germline CDR1 LNHDA, CDR2 SQIVND (reference sequence). V lost 5 bases, J lost 7 bases, and 15 bases lay in between. This CDR3 region has 13 residues.

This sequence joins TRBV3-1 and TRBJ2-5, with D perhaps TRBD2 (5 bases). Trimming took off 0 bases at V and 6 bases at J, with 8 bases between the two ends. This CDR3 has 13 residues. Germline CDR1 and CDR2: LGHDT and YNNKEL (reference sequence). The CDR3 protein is CASSQDREKTQYF. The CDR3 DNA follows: TGTGCCAGCAGCCAAGATCGGGAAAAGACCCAGTACTTC.

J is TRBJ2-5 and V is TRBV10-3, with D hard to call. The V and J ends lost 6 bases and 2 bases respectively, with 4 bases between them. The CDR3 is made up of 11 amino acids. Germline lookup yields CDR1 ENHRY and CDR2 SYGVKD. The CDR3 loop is CAISEQETQYF. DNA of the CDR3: TGTGCCATCAGCGAACAAGAGACCCAGTACTTC.